Listed below are T cell receptor beta chains from one sample, sequenced in a study of T cells in localized non-small cell lung cancer. Clones were read by immunoSEQ multiplex PCR, and TCRdb kept only the in-frame ones, dropping some. The repertoire holds approximately 1,300 clones, with roughly 33% as singletons. The material sequenced was normal lung tissue next to the tumor, taken before any cancer treatment. All receptors come from a man aged 35 to 69 with stage I lung adenocarcinoma. CDR3s include the opening cysteine and the closing phenylalanine or tryptophan. Each record gives: V gene, clone size, J gene, D gene, CDR3 protein, CDR3 DNA. The D gene is left open where the match is weak. Clone size appears in some rows only: once, few, many, or a class for an expanded clone.

v_call: TRBV6-8
clone_size: few
j_call: TRBJ2-1
d_call: .
cdr3_aa: CASQATRGLTEQFF
cdr3_nt: TGTGCCAGCCAAGCGACTAGGGGGTTGACTGAGCAGTTCTTC

v_call: TRBV5-1
clone_size: .
j_call: TRBJ1-4
d_call: TRBD1
cdr3_aa: CASSLQGADEKLFF
cdr3_nt: TGCGCCAGCAGCTTACAGGGGGCGGACGAAAAACTGTTTTTT

v_call: TRBV6-8
clone_size: medium-sized
j_call: TRBJ1-2
d_call: TRBD1
cdr3_aa: CASSAGQGSYGYTF
cdr3_nt: TGTGCCAGCAGTGCGGGACAGGGGAGCTATGGCTACACCTTC

v_call: TRBV9
clone_size: .
j_call: TRBJ1-2
d_call: .
cdr3_aa: CASSVEGHSYGYTF
cdr3_nt: TGTGCCAGCAGCGTAGAGGGACACAGCTATGGCTACACCTTC

v_call: TRBV30
clone_size: large
j_call: TRBJ2-2
d_call: .
cdr3_aa: CAWGLTGELFF
cdr3_nt: TGTGCCTGGGGACTTACCGGGGAGCTGTTTTTT

v_call: TRBV11-3
clone_size: medium-sized
j_call: TRBJ1-1
d_call: TRBD1
cdr3_aa: CASSRDRANTEAFF
cdr3_nt: TGTGCCAGCAGCCGGGACAGGGCGAACACTGAAGCTTTCTTT

v_call: TRBV5-1
clone_size: .
j_call: TRBJ2-7
d_call: .
cdr3_aa: CASRAGTGPYEQYF
cdr3_nt: TGCGCCAGCAGGGCCGGGACCGGCCCCTACGAGCAGTACTTC

v_call: TRBV10-2
clone_size: .
j_call: TRBJ2-2
d_call: .
cdr3_aa: CASSSGSLAGELFF
cdr3_nt: TGCGCCAGCAGTTCAGGATCCCTTGCCGGGGAGCTGTTTTTT

v_call: TRBV19
clone_size: few
j_call: TRBJ2-7
d_call: TRBD1
cdr3_aa: CASSIGIGTGEQYF
cdr3_nt: TGTGCCAGTAGTATAGGAATAGGGACAGGCGAGCAGTACTTC

v_call: TRBV9
clone_size: few
j_call: TRBJ1-1
d_call: TRBD1
cdr3_aa: CASSPSTGRFTEAFF
cdr3_nt: TGTGCCAGCAGCCCCTCGACAGGGCGATTCACTGAAGCTTTCTTT

v_call: TRBV6-8
clone_size: .
j_call: TRBJ2-1
d_call: .
cdr3_aa: CASRNPIYNEQFF
cdr3_nt: TGTGCCAGCAGGAACCCGATTTACAATGAGCAGTTCTTC

v_call: TRBV19
clone_size: large
j_call: TRBJ1-1
d_call: TRBD1
cdr3_aa: CASTLGETGHTEAFF
cdr3_nt: TGTGCCAGTACCCTAGGGGAGACAGGGCACACTGAAGCTTTCTTT

v_call: TRBV9
clone_size: few
j_call: TRBJ1-6
d_call: .
cdr3_aa: CASSVSARSPLHF
cdr3_nt: TGTGCCAGCAGCGTATCGGCCCGGTCACCCCTCCACTTT

v_call: TRBV6-8
clone_size: .
j_call: TRBJ2-5
d_call: .
cdr3_aa: CAITPGSGETQYF
cdr3_nt: TGTGCCATCACCCCTGGGAGCGGAGAGACCCAGTACTTC

v_call: TRBV28
clone_size: .
j_call: TRBJ2-6
d_call: .
cdr3_aa: CASSLDSSPGANVLTF
cdr3_nt: TGTGCCAGCAGCTTGGACAGCTCACCTGGGGCCAACGTCCTGACTTTC

v_call: TRBV9
clone_size: .
j_call: TRBJ2-5
d_call: TRBD2
cdr3_aa: CASSPPPGGYQETQYF
cdr3_nt: TGTGCCAGCAGCCCGCCTCCGGGAGGGTACCAAGAGACCCAGTACTTC

v_call: TRBV9
clone_size: .
j_call: TRBJ1-1
d_call: .
cdr3_aa: CASRGEGTEAFF
cdr3_nt: TGTGCCAGCAGAGGGGAGGGGACTGAAGCTTTCTTT

v_call: TRBV18
clone_size: few
j_call: TRBJ2-1
d_call: .
cdr3_aa: CASSPLRGMLRVYNEQFF
cdr3_nt: TGTGCCAGCTCACCACTTCGGGGGATGCTACGGGTCTACAATGAGCAGTTCTTC

v_call: TRBV12-2
clone_size: .
j_call: TRBJ1-3
d_call: .
cdr3_aa: CASRWGQGLEGGTSGNTIYF
cdr3_nt: TGTGCAAGTCGCTGGGGGCAGGGTCTGGAAGGGGGAACCTCTGGAAACACCATATATTTT

v_call: TRBV7-2
clone_size: few
j_call: TRBJ2-1
d_call: .
cdr3_aa: CASSLNWRGEQFF
cdr3_nt: TGTGCCAGCAGCTTAAACTGGCGGGGTGAGCAGTTCTTC

v_call: TRBV10-2
clone_size: .
j_call: TRBJ1-2
d_call: .
cdr3_aa: CASSLDGLLSYTF
cdr3_nt: TGCGCCAGCAGCTTGGACGGCCTTCTCAGCTACACCTTC

v_call: TRBV6-8
clone_size: .
j_call: TRBJ2-7
d_call: TRBD2
cdr3_aa: CAISQMVAGAYEQYF
cdr3_nt: TGTGCCATCTCGCAGATGGTGGCGGGGGCCTACGAGCAGTACTTC

v_call: TRBV28
clone_size: .
j_call: TRBJ2-1
d_call: .
cdr3_aa: CASSFSAGPQKFNEQFF
cdr3_nt: TGTGCCAGCAGTTTTTCGGCAGGACCCCAAAAATTCAATGAGCAGTTCTTC

v_call: TRBV18
clone_size: .
j_call: TRBJ1-1
d_call: .
cdr3_aa: CASSPDLNAEAFF
cdr3_nt: TGTGCCAGCTCACCAGATCTGAACGCTGAAGCTTTCTTT

v_call: TRBV9
clone_size: .
j_call: TRBJ2-1
d_call: .
cdr3_aa: CASSATSIPYNEQFF
cdr3_nt: TGTGCCAGCAGCGCGACTAGTATCCCCTACAATGAGCAGTTCTTC

v_call: TRBV9
clone_size: few
j_call: TRBJ1-3
d_call: .
cdr3_aa: CASSEGTPGNTIYF
cdr3_nt: TGTGCCAGCAGTGAAGGGACACCTGGAAACACCATATATTTT

v_call: TRBV28
clone_size: .
j_call: TRBJ2-4
d_call: .
cdr3_aa: CASFTRVGNIQYF
cdr3_nt: TGTGCCAGTTTTACCCGGGTCGGAAACATTCAGTACTTC

v_call: TRBV28
clone_size: once
j_call: TRBJ2-1
d_call: TRBD1
cdr3_aa: CASSLGYGTGNNEQFF
cdr3_nt: TGTGCCAGCAGTTTAGGCTACGGGACAGGGAACAATGAGCAGTTCTTC